Listed below are T cell receptor beta chains from one sample, sequenced in a study of T cells in Graves' hyperthyroidism and ophthalmopathy. One entry per CDR3 protein, called by TCRdb with MiXCR from the multiplex PCR reads. The sample has 750,000 to 900,000 distinct CDR3 sequences; over 35% are singletons. Sample: blood. The receptor set was obtained from a man younger than 35 with Graves' hyperthyroidism. The CDR3 runs from the conserved cysteine through the conserved F or W. The D gene is left open where the match is weak. Not every row has a clone size; where given, it reads once, few, many or a size class.

clone_size d_call j_call v_call cdr3_nt cdr3_aa
- TRBD1 TRBJ2-6 TRBV5-1 TGCGCCAGCAGCCCGGGGACAGACTCTGGGGCCAACGTCCTGACTTTC CASSPGTDSGANVLTF
- - TRBJ2-3 TRBV10-3 TGTGCCAGCAGTTACGCCCTCCACACAGATACGCAGTATTTT CASSYALHTDTQYF
- - TRBJ2-7 TRBV5-1 TGCGCCAGCAGCTCACGGGGGTTGGGCTCGTCCTACGAGCAGTACTTC CASSSRGLGSSYEQYF
many - TRBJ1-4 TRBV2 TGTGCCAGCAGTGAAAGTTCAGGGAATGAAAAACTGTTTTTT CASSESSGNEKLFF
- TRBD1 TRBJ1-5 TRBV5-6 TGTGCCAGCAGACGCCGGGACAGAAATCAGCCCCAGCATTTT CASRRRDRNQPQHF
many - TRBJ1-6 TRBV10-1 TGCGCTCCGACCGGGACAACCAAACCCTATAATTCACCCCTCCACTTT CAPTGTTKPYNSPLHF
once TRBD2 TRBJ2-2 TRBV5-1 TGCGCCAGCAGCGCTCGACTAGCGGGAGGCTCTGGGGAGCTGTTTTTT CASSARLAGGSGELFF
many - TRBJ1-1 TRBV20-1 TGCAGTGCTAGAGGCAGCCGGGGGACTTTCTTT CSARGSRGTFF
- TRBD1 TRBJ2-2 TRBV6-5 TGTGCCAGCAGTTACCAGGGGGCGAGCACCGGGGAGCTGTTTTTT CASSYQGASTGELFF
few - TRBJ2-7 TRBV10-3 TGTGCCATCATGGGACTTAACTCCTACGAGCAGTACTTC CAIMGLNSYEQYF
many - TRBJ2-5 TRBV7-9 TGTGCCAGCAGCTTTCTTTCGGCGGAGGAGACCCAGTACTTC CASSFLSAEETQYF
- - TRBJ2-6 TRBV19 TGTGCCAGTAGGGAGGTGGGGGCCTCTGGGGCCAACGTCCTGACTTTC CASREVGASGANVLTF
- - TRBJ1-2 TRBV10-3 TGTGCCATCAGTGGGACAGAGTATTATGGCTACACCTTC CAISGTEYYGYTF
few - TRBJ1-2 TRBV6-1 TGTGCCAGCAAAGGAATATATGGCTACACCTTC CASKGIYGYTF
- TRBD2 TRBJ2-7 TRBV5-1 TGCGCCAGCAGCGGACTAGCGGGAGGAAACTACGAGCAGTACTTC CASSGLAGGNYEQYF
many - TRBJ1-2 TRBV7-9 TGTGCCAGCAGCCCAAGGGTCGCTAACTATGGCTACACCTTC CASSPRVANYGYTF
- TRBD1 TRBJ1-4 TRBV7-2 TGTGCCAGCAGCTTAGGCAGGGGGCGCTCGGAAAAACTGTTTTTT CASSLGRGRSEKLFF
- - TRBJ1-1 TRBV29-1 TGCAGCGGGAGACAGTTGGACACTGAAGCTTTCTTT CSGRQLDTEAFF
- TRBD2 TRBJ2-2 TRBV7-6 TGTGCCAGCAGCGTGACTAGTGCGGGAGGCACCGGGGGGCTGTTTTTT CASSVTSAGGTGGLFF
- - TRBJ2-7 TRBV6-2/TRBV6-3 TGTGCCAGCAGTTACGGTCACTCCTACGAGCAGTACTTC CASSYGHSYEQYF
- - TRBJ2-7 TRBV4-3 TGCGCCAGCAGCCAAGGATTAGACAGCTCGAAGGACCAGTACTTC CASSQGLDSSKDQYF
few - TRBJ1-2 TRBV20-1 TGCAGTGCTAGGGAGACCCCTTGGGGGGGCTACACCTTC CSARETPWGGYTF
many TRBD1 TRBJ1-1 TRBV10-3 TGTGGTTCTGGGACAGGGCACACTGAAGCTTTCTTT CGSGTGHTEAFF
once TRBD1 TRBJ1-5 TRBV2 TGTGCCAGCAGAGCCGGGACAGGCCATAGGGAGGATCAGCCCCAGCATTTT CASRAGTGHREDQPQHF
many - TRBJ1-1 TRBV19 TGTGCCAGTACCATGGCTTTCTTT CASTMAFF
- - TRBJ1-4 TRBV7-9 TGTGCCAGCAGCCCCCGCGGGAGGGAAAAACTGTTTTTT CASSPRGREKLFF
- - TRBJ2-1 TRBV7-2 TGTGCCAGCAGCTACATACAAGGGCCGGGAAATGAGCAGTTCTTC CASSYIQGPGNEQFF
few TRBD2 TRBJ2-7 TRBV20-1 TGCAGTGCTAGCTCGGGAGGGCTGGGGTGGGAGCAGTACTTC CSASSGGLGWEQYF
many TRBD2 TRBJ2-2 TRBV15 TGTGCCACCAGCCAGAACCTGGCCGGGACTAGCGAGAACACCGGGGAGCTGTTTTTT CATSQNLAGTSENTGELFF
once - TRBJ1-1 TRBV11-2 TGTGCCAGCAGCTTAGAGGGGGCTAGGGGCACTGAAGCTTTCTTT CASSLEGARGTEAFF
- TRBD1 TRBJ1-2 TRBV25-1 TGTGCCAGCAGTGTTCCGGGACAGGGAAAGAGAGGCTACACCTTC CASSVPGQGKRGYTF
many - TRBJ2-5 TRBV24-1 TGTGCCACCAGTGATTCACAGGGTAGGGAGACCCAGTACTTC CATSDSQGRETQYF
- TRBD2 TRBJ2-7 TRBV7-9 TGTGCCAGCAGCTTCGGACTAGCGAGGGCCGAGCAGTACTTC CASSFGLARAEQYF
- - TRBJ2-5 TRBV7-3 TGTGCCAGCAGCCAAGATAGGGTAACCATAGGGCAAGAGACCCAGTACTTC CASSQDRVTIGQETQYF
- TRBD2 TRBJ2-7 TRBV10-2 TGTGCCAGCAGCCAAATACGGGGAGGGGCGCTCAGCTCCTACGAGCAGTACTTC CASSQIRGGALSSYEQYF
- TRBD2 TRBJ2-2 TRBV7-3 TGTGCCAGCAGCTTAACGGGCCTAGCGGTGAACACCGGGGAGCTGTTTTTT CASSLTGLAVNTGELFF
- - TRBJ1-4 TRBV5-6 TGTGCCAGCAGCCAGGGAGGGGTGGTTGGAAAACTGTTTTTT CASSQGGVVGKLFF
- - TRBJ2-7 TRBV9 TGTGCCAGCAGCGTAGAGGCCTCGGGGGGCTCAGGCGAGCAGTACTTC CASSVEASGGSGEQYF
many - TRBJ1-6 TRBV29-1 TGCAGCGGGAGTCGGGGGCTGAATTCACCCCTCCACTTT CSGSRGLNSPLHF
- TRBD2 TRBJ2-7 TRBV20-1 TGCAGTGCCCCCGACGTAGCGGGGCTAACCTACGAGCAGTACTTC CSAPDVAGLTYEQYF
once - TRBJ2-7 TRBV6-2/TRBV6-3 TGTGCCAGCAGTTACTCGATGGTTGGCGGGTTGTACGAGCAGTACTTC CASSYSMVGGLYEQYF
- - TRBJ1-1 TRBV20-1 TGCAGTGCTAGAGTAACACCCAACACTGAAGCTTTCTTT CSARVTPNTEAFF
- - TRBJ2-5 TRBV5-1 TGCGCCAGCAGCCGAACCCGAGGAGAGACCCAGTACTTC CASSRTRGETQYF
many - TRBJ2-7 TRBV29-1 TGCAGCGTTGAAGACTTCTACGAGCAGTACTTC CSVEDFYEQYF
few - TRBJ1-1 TRBV5-4 TGTGCCAGCAGCTTACGGGAGGGGTCCACTGAAGCTTTCTTT CASSLREGSTEAFF
few TRBD1 TRBJ1-1 TRBV5-5 TGTGCCAGCAGCTTGGATGGGACAGGGTCTGAAGCTTTCTTT CASSLDGTGSEAFF
- - TRBJ2-7 TRBV10-1 TGTGCCAGCACCACTAATCAGGGAACCCCCTACGAGCAGTACTTC CASTTNQGTPYEQYF
many - TRBJ1-1 TRBV7-2 TGTGCCAGCAGCCCTAGTCAGGGCGGCACTGAAGCTTTCTTT CASSPSQGGTEAFF
many - TRBJ1-1 TRBV15 TGTGCCACCAGCAGAGATAAGGCTGAAGCTTTCTTT CATSRDKAEAFF
few - TRBJ1-5 TRBV19 TGTGCCAGTAGTATAGATGGGGGAAGCGTCGGTCAGCCCCAGCATTTT CASSIDGGSVGQPQHF
- TRBD1 TRBJ1-5 TRBV19 TGTGCCAGTAGCCGCGGACAGGGGGAAAATCAGCCCCAGCATTTT CASSRGQGENQPQHF
many - TRBJ1-2 TRBV9 TGTGCCAGCAGCGGAGGAGAGGGAGGCTACACCTTC CASSGGEGGYTF
few - TRBJ1-1 TRBV7-2 TGTGCCAGCAGCCAGGTGCTTATGAACACTGAAGCTTTCTTT CASSQVLMNTEAFF